This T cell receptor beta chain was obtained from a study of cytomegalovirus exposure and HLA in healthy donors. The ends were cut back, 4 bases at V and 6 bases at J, with 13 bases in the middle. The CDR3 is made up of 13 amino acids. Germline-derived CDR1 and CDR2 are MDHEN and SYDVKM. Only in-frame clones appear in the TCRdb table, and some are missing; sequencing was by immunoSEQ multiplex PCR. The profile shows 60,000 to 75,000 clones, around 95% of them singletons. The receptor's source is a woman aged 18-29 years in good health and CMV-seropositive. Sequenced material: PBMCs. The chain is built from TRBV28 and TRBJ2-7; maybe TRBD1 (5 bases). The CDR3 DNA follows: TGTGCCAGCAGTTCCTCAGGGTTTGGCGAGCAGTACTTC. It is translated as CASSSSGFGEQYF.